This record looks at one T cell receptor (beta chain) sequence and its context. TCRdb's copy holds only in-frame clones and misses some; the assay was immunoSEQ multiplex PCR. This table has some 230,000 clones, 84% appearing once. J gave up 5 bases and V 6 bases, and 4 bases lay outside the gene matches. The CDR3 loop spans 13 amino acids. The sample belongs to a study of blood T cell repertoires in COVID-19. The clonotype originates from a woman aged 55 to 70 with acute or convalescent COVID-19. This chain links TRBV12-3 or TRBV12-4 with TRBJ1-5; 7 positions match TRBD1. The sequencing input was peripheral blood. CDR3 bases: TGTGCCAGCAGCTTAACAGGGGATCAGCCCCAGCATTTT. Amino acid sequence: CASSLTGDQPQHF.